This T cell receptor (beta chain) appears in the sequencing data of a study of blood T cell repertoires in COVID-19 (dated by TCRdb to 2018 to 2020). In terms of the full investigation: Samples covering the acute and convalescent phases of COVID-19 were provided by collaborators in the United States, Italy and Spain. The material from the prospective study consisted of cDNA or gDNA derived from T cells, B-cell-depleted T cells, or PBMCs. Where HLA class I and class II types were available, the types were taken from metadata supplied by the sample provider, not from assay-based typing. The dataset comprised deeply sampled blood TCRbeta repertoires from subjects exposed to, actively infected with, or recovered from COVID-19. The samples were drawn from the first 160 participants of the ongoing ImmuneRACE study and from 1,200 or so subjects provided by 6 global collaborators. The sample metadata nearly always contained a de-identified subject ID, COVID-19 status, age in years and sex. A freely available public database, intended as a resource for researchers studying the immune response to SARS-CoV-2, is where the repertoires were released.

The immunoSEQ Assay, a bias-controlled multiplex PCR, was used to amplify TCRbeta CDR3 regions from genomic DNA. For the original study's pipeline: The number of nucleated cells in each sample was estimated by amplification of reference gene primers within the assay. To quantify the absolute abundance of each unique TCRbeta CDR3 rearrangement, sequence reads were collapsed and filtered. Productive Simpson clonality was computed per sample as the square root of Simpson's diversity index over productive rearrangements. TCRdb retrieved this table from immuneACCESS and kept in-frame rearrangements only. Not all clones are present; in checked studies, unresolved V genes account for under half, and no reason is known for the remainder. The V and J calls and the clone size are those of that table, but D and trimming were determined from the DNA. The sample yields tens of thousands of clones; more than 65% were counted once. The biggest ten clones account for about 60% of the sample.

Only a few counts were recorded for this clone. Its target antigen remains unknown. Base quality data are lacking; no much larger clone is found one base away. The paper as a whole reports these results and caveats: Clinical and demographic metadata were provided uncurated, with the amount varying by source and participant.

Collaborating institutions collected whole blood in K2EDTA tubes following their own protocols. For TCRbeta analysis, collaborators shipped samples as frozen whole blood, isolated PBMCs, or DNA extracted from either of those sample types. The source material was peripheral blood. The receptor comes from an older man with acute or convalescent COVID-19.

The base sequence is TGTGCCAGCAGGACTCCCAGACAGTCGAACACTGAAGCTTTCTTT. This encodes CASRTPRQSNTEAFF. The chain links TRBV28 with TRBJ1-1, with TRBD1 tentatively as D gene (5 bases match). V lost 6 bases and J lost 1 base; the stretch between them is 15 bases long. CDR1 and CDR2, looked up from the germline V gene, are MDHEN and SYDVKM. Including cysteine and phenylalanine, the CDR3 has 15 amino acids. Only the CDR3 DNA stays, 45 bases, in frame from base 1.